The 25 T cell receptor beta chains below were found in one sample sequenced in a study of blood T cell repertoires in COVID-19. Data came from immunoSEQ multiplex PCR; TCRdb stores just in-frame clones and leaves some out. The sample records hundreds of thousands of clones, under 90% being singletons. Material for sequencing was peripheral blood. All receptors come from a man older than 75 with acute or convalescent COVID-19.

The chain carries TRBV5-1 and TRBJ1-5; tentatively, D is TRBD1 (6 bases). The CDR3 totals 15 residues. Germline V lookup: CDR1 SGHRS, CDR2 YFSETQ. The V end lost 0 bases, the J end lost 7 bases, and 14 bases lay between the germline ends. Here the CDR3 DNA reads TGCGCCAGCAGCTTGGAAGGACAGTCACACCAGCCCCAGCATTTT. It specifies CASSLEGQSHQPQHF.

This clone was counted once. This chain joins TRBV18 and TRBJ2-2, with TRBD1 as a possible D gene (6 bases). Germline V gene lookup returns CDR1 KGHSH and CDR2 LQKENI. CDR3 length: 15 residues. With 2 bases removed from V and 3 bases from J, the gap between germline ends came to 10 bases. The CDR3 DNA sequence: TGTGCCAGCTCACCAACCGGACAGTACACCGGGGAGCTGTTTTTT. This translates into CASSPTGQYTGELFF.

The chain's CDR3 is CATSGQGGNQPQHF. The CDR3 nucleotides are TGTGCCACCTCGGGACAGGGAGGCAATCAGCCCCAGCATTTT. The rearrangement joins TRBV19 to TRBJ1-5, with TRBD1 matching over 9 bases. This CDR3 is 14 amino acids long. Trimming at V came to 10 bases and at J to 2 bases, leaving 6 bases not matched to a gene. Germline CDR1 and CDR2: LNHDA and SQIVND (reference sequence).

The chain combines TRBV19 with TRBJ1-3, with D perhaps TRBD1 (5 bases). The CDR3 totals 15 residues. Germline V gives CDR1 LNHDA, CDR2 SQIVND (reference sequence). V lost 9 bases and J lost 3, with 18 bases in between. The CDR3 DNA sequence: TGTGCCAGCCAAAACGGGGGGAGTGGTGGAAACACCATATATTTT. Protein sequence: CASQNGGSGGNTIYF.

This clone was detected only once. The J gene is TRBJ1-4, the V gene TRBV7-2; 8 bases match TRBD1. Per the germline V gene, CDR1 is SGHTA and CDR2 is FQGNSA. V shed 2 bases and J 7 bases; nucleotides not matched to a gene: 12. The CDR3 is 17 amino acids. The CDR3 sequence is CASSLFPGGSRGEKLFF. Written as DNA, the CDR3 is TGTGCCAGCAGCTTATTCCCAGGGGGCAGCCGGGGTGAAAAACTGTTTTTT. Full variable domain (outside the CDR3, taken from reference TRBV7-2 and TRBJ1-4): GAGVSQSPSNKVTEKGKDVELRCDPISGHTALYWYRQSLGQGLEFLIYFQGNSAPDKSGLPSDRFSAERTGGSVSTLTIQRTQQEDSAVYLCASSLFPGGSRGEKLFFGSGTQLSVL.

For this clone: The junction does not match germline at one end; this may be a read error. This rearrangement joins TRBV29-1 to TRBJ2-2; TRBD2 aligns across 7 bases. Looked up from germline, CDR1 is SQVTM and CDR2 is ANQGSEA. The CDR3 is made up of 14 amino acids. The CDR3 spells CSVAGGKGTGEPFF. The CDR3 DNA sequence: TGCAGCGTTGCGGGGGGTAAGGGCACCGGGGAGCCGTTTTTT.

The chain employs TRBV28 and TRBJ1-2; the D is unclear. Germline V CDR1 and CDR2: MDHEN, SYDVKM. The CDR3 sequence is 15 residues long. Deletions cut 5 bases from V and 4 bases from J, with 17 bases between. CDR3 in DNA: TGTGCCAGCAGTCCCGGGAACACAGCCGCCTATGGCTACACCTTC. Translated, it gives CASSPGNTAAYGYTF.

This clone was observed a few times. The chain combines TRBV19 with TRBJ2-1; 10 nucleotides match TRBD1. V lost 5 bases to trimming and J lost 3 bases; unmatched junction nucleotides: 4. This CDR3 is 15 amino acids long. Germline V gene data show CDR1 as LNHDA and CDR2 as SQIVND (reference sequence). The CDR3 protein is CASSGGQGVYNEQFF. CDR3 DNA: TGTGCCAGTAGTGGCGGACAGGGGGTCTACAATGAGCAGTTCTTC.

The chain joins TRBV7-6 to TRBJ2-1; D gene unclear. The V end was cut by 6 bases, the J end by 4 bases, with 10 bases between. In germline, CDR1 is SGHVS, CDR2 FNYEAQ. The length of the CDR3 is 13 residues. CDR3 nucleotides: TGTGCCAGCAGTCCTGACGGGTACAATGAGCAGTTCTTC. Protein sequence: CASSPDGYNEQFF.

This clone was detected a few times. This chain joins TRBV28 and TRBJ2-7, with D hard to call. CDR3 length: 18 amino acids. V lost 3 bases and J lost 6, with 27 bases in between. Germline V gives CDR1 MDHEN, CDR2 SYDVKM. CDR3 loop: CASSFSHGLGDLVGEQYF. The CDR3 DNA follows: TGTGCCAGCAGTTTTTCCCACGGGTTAGGAGATCTAGTTGGCGAGCAGTACTTC.

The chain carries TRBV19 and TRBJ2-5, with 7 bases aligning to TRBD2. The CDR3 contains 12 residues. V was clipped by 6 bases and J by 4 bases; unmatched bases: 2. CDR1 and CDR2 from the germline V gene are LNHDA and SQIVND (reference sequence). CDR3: CASRASGETQYF. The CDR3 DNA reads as TGTGCCAGTAGAGCTAGCGGAGAGACCCAGTACTTC.

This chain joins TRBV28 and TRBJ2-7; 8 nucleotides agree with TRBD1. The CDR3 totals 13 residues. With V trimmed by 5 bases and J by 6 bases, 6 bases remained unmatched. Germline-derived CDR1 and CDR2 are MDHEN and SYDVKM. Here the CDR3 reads CASSPWTGREQYF. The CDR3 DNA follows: TGTGCCAGCAGTCCCTGGACAGGGCGCGAGCAGTACTTC.

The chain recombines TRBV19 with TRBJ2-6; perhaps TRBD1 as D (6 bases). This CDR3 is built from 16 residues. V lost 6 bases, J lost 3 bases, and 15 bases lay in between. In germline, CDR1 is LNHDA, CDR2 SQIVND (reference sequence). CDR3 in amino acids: CASSREGVIGANVLTF. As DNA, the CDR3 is TGTGCCAGTAGCCGAGAGGGGGTCATTGGGGCCAACGTCCTGACTTTC.

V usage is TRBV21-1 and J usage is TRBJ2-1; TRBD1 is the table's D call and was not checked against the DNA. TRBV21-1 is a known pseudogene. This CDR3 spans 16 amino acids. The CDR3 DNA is TGTGCCAGCAGCAAAGGGCAGGGGGTACGCCAGCATGAGCAGTTCTTC. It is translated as CASSKGQGVRQHEQFF.

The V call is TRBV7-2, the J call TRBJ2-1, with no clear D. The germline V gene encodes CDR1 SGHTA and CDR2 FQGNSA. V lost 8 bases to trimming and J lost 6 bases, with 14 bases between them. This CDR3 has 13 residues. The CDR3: CASYLRVGNEQFF. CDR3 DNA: TGTGCCAGCTATCTCCGGGTCGGCAATGAGCAGTTCTTC.

CDR3 sequence reads: CASIGETYGYTF. CDR3 in DNA: TGTGCCAGTATTGGGGAGACCTATGGCTACACCTTC. The J gene is TRBJ1-2, the V gene TRBV19; D gene ambiguous. CDR3 length equals 12 residues. V was shortened by 7 bases and J by 4 bases, with 10 bases between the two germline ends. Germline V gives CDR1 LNHDA, CDR2 SQIVND (reference sequence).

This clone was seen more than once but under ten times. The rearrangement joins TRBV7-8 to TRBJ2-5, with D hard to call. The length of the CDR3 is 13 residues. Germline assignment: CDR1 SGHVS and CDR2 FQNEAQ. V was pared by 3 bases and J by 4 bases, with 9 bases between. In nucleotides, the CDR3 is TGTGCCAGCAGCTTTGGAGAAGGAGAGACCCAGTACTTC. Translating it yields CASSFGEGETQYF.

CDR3 nucleotide sequence: TGTGCCAGCAGCTTCGACACCCAAGAGACCCAGTACTTC. Amino acids: CASSFDTQETQYF. This sequence joins TRBV11-2 and TRBJ2-5; D gene ambiguous. This CDR3 region has 13 residues. Trimming stripped 3 bases from V and 1 base from J, with 6 bases between. Germline lookup yields CDR1 SGHAT and CDR2 FQNNGV.

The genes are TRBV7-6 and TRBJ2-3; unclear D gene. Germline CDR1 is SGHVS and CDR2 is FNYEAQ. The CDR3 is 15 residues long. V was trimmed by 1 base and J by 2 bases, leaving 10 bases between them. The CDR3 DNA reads TGTGCCAGCAGCTTAGTACAGCTCAACACAGATACGCAGTATTTT. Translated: CASSLVQLNTDTQYF.

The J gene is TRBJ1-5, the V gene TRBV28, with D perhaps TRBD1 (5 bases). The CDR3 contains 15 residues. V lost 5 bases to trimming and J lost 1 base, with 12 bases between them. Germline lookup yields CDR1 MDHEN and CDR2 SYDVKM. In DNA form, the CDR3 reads TGTGCCAGCAGTCCCGTGACAGTGAGCAATCAGCCCCAGCATTTT. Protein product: CASSPVTVSNQPQHF.

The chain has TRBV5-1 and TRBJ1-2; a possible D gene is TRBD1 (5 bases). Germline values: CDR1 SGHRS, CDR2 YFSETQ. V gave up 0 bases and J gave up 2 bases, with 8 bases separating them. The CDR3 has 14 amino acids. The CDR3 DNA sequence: TGCGCCAGCAGCTTGGACAGGCTGAACTATGGCTACACCTTC. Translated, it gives CASSLDRLNYGYTF.

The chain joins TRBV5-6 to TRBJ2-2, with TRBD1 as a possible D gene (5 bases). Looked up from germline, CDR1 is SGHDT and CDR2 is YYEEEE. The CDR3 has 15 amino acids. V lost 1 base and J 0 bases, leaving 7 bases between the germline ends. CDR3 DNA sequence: TGTGCCAGCAGCTTGACAGGCGCGAACACCGGGGAGCTGTTTTTT. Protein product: CASSLTGANTGELFF.

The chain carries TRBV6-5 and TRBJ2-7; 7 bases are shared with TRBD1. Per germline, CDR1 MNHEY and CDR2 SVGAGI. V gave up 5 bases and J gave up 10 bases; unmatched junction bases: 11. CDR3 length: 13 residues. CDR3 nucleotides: TGTGCCAGCAGTACGGGACAGCTCCAGACTCAGTACGTC. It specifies CASSTGQLQTQYV.

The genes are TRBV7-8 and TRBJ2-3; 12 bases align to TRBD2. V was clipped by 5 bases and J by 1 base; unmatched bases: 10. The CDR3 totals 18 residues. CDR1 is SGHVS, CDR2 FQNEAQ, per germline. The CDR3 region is CASSLGLTSGSRTDTQYF. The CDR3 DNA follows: TGTGCCAGCAGCCTAGGACTGACTAGCGGGAGTCGCACAGATACGCAGTATTTT.

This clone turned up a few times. The CDR3: CASTRGQGGSPLHF. In nucleotides, the CDR3 is TGTGCCAGCACCCGAGGGCAGGGAGGCTCACCCCTCCACTTT. This rearrangement joins TRBV6-5 to TRBJ1-6; D is possibly TRBD1 (5 bases). With 7 bases removed from V and 10 bases from J, the gap between germline ends came to 17 bases. Germline V lookup: CDR1 MNHEY, CDR2 SVGAGI. The CDR3 is made up of 14 amino acids.